The 18 T cell receptor beta chains below all came from one sample that was sequenced in a study of blood T cell repertoires in COVID-19. The assay was immunoSEQ multiplex PCR, and TCRdb's table has in-frame clones only and misses some. The data contain about 230,000 clones, 88% of them singletons. Specimen: PBMCs or T cells enriched from blood (not recorded which). Receptors originate from a woman aged 25 to 39 who had been exposed to COVID-19.

The chain is built from TRBV6-5 and TRBJ1-2; possible D gene TRBD1, 6 bases. The V end lost 5 bases, the J end lost 7 bases, and 14 bases lay between the germline ends. Germline CDR1 is MNHEY and CDR2 is SVGAGI. The CDR3 has 13 residues. The CDR3: CASSKFGDTGYTF. The CDR3 bases are TGTGCCAGCAGTAAATTCGGGGACACTGGCTACACCTTC.

The count of this clone is one. V usage is TRBV5-1 and J usage is TRBJ1-1; D gene unclear. From germline, CDR1 is SGHRS and CDR2 YFSETQ. Trimming left V 4 bases short and J 1 base short, with 11 bases between. The CDR3 spans 14 residues. CDR3 bases: TGCGCCAGCAGCCCCGGAGGGCAGAACACTGAAGCTTTCTTT. It yields the protein CASSPGGQNTEAFF.

The V gene is TRBV18, the J gene TRBJ1-2, with 11 nucleotides matching TRBD1. The CDR3 is 13 amino acids. In germline, CDR1 is KGHSH, CDR2 LQKENI. The trim removed 5 bases at V and 6 bases at J, leaving 2 bases unmatched. The CDR3 region has the DNA TGTGCCAGCTCAGGACAGGGGGCGAATGGCTACACCTTC. This translates into CASSGQGANGYTF.

This clone is a singleton in its sample. This rearrangement joins TRBV30 to TRBJ1-3; unclear D gene. V was clipped by 2 bases and J by 0 bases, with 8 bases between them. CDR1 is GTSNPN, CDR2 SVGIG, per germline (reference sequence). CDR3 length: 14 amino acids. The CDR3 sequence is CAWSRESSGNTIYF. The CDR3 bases are TGTGCCTGGAGTAGGGAGTCCTCTGGAAACACCATATATTTT.

The CDR3 region is CATSRNDRAGNTIYF. For the CDR3, the DNA is TGTGCCACCAGCAGAAACGACAGGGCTGGAAACACCATATATTTT. This sequence joins TRBV15 and TRBJ1-3; 7 bases are a match to TRBD1. The CDR3 length is 15 residues. V was clipped by 2 bases and J by 2 bases; unmatched bases: 3. Germline V CDR1 and CDR2: LNHNV, YYDKDF (reference sequence).

The chain links TRBV27 to TRBJ1-2, with D possibly being TRBD1 (5 bases). Germline-derived CDR1 and CDR2 are MNHEY and SMNVEV (reference sequence). This CDR3 comprises 15 residues. V was clipped by 6 bases and J by 5 bases, with 19 bases between them. In DNA, the CDR3 is TGTGCCAGCAGACTGGGACTTCTTGGAGGGTATGGCTACACCTTC. As protein: CASRLGLLGGYGYTF.

CDR3 bases: TGTGCCAGCAGCGTTACTCCTACCCACACTGAAGCTTTCTTT. Protein product: CASSVTPTHTEAFF. The chain couples TRBV9 to TRBJ1-1; D call uncertain. CDR1 and CDR2 (germline): SGDLS, YYNGEE. The CDR3 runs 14 residues. The V end was cut by 2 bases, the J end by 3 bases, with 11 bases between. The full variable domain, completed using reference TRBV9 and TRBJ1-1, is DSGVTQTPKHLITATGQRVTLRCSPRSGDLSVYWYQQSLDQGLQFLIQYYNGEERAKGNILERFSAQQFPDLHSELNLSSLELGDSALYFCASSVTPTHTEAFFGQGTRLTVV.

The V and J genes are TRBV18 and TRBJ1-2; 8 bases fit TRBD1. Unmatched junction bases numbered 8, after V lost 4 bases and J lost 7 bases. Looked up from germline, CDR1 is KGHSH and CDR2 is LQKENI. The CDR3 sequence is 14 residues long. The DNA of the CDR3 is TGTGCCAGCTCACGGTGGGAGACAGGGGCTGGCTACACCTTC. Amino acids: CASSRWETGAGYTF.

The V and J genes are TRBV19 and TRBJ2-1; 8 bases line up with TRBD2. Trimming at V came to 4 bases and at J to 5 bases, leaving 10 bases not matched to a gene. This CDR3 region has 16 residues. CDR1 is LNHDA, CDR2 SQIVND, per germline (reference sequence). The CDR3 reads CASSKRVAGNDNEQFF. The CDR3 DNA follows: TGTGCCAGTAGTAAGCGTGTAGCGGGAAACGACAATGAGCAGTTCTTC.

This clone was picked up one time. The chain uses TRBV20-1 and TRBJ2-5; D call uncertain. V lost 3 bases, J lost 5 bases, and 13 bases lay in between. The CDR3 is 13 residues long. Per the germline V gene, CDR1 is DFQATT and CDR2 is SNEGSKA (reference sequence). The CDR3 nucleotides read TGCAGTGCTAGTGGGGTGAGGCGGGAGACCCAGTACTTC. As protein: CSASGVRRETQYF.

The V call is TRBV12-5, the J call TRBJ1-1, with TRBD1 matching over 8 bases. V was pared by 1 base and J by 7 bases, with 8 bases of the junction left unmatched. This CDR3 contains 15 residues. From germline, CDR1 is LGHNT and CDR2 FRNRAP. CDR3 DNA sequence: TGTGCTAGTGGTTTGGGGACAGGGTTGGGCGTTGAAGCTTTCTTT. As protein: CASGLGTGLGVEAFF.

The gene calls are TRBV5-1 and TRBJ2-7; a weak D match, TRBD1 (6 bases). CDR3 length: 14 amino acids. The ends were cut back, 2 bases at V and 0 bases at J, with 9 bases in the middle. The V gene's germline CDR1 is SGHRS and CDR2 YFSETQ. CDR3 DNA: TGCGCCAGCAGCTTCACAGGGCTCTCCTACGAGCAGTACTTC. Translated: CASSFTGLSYEQYF.

This clone was observed a single time. Its ends do not fully match the called genes, so a read error is possible. The same CDR3 is also encoded by other DNA sequences in this sample. The rearrangement links TRBV29-1 to TRBJ2-7; 7 bases match TRBD2. The CDR3 runs to 14 residues. The germline V gene encodes CDR1 SQVTM and CDR2 ANQGSEA. The CDR3: CSVEGGRGSYEQYF. CDR3 DNA: TGCAGCGTCGAAGGCGGGAGAGGTTCCTACGAGCAGTACTTC.

The chain joins TRBV6-6 to TRBJ2-1; 11 nucleotides match TRBD2. Germline V gives CDR1 MNHNY, CDR2 SVGAGI (reference sequence). The CDR3 loop spans 15 amino acids. The trim removed 2 bases at V and 7 bases at J, leaving 4 bases unmatched. The CDR3 reads CASSYKIAGGNEQFF. The CDR3 DNA sequence: TGTGCCAGCAGTTACAAAATAGCGGGGGGGAATGAGCAGTTCTTC.

This clone was observed once. This sequence joins TRBV5-5 and TRBJ2-1, with 9 nucleotides matching TRBD2. Germline CDR1 SGHKS, CDR2 YYEKEE (reference sequence). This CDR3 spans 15 amino acids. With V trimmed by 0 bases and J by 4 bases, 2 bases remained unmatched. The CDR3 coding sequence is TGTGCCAGCAGCTTGGAACTAGCGGGTTACAATGAGCAGTTCTTC. The encoded protein is CASSLELAGYNEQFF. The full variable domain, completed using reference TRBV5-5 and TRBJ2-1, is DAGVTQSPTHLIKTRGQQVTLRCSPISGHKSVSWYQQVLGQGPQFIFQYYEKEERGRGNFPDRFSARQFPNYSSELNVNALLLGDSALYLCASSLELAGYNEQFFGPGTRLTVL.

The chain recombines TRBV7-9 with TRBJ1-4, with 9 positions matching TRBD1. Germline V lookup: CDR1 SEHNR, CDR2 FQNEAQ (reference sequence). The CDR3 runs 15 residues. With 2 bases clipped from V and 7 bases from J, the junction kept 5 bases outside the gene matches. The CDR3 sequence: CASSLLGTGLEKLFF. The CDR3, as DNA: TGTGCCAGCAGCTTACTCGGGACAGGGCTTGAAAAACTGTTTTTT.

V usage is TRBV18 and J usage is TRBJ1-2, with D unresolved. Per the germline V gene, CDR1 is KGHSH and CDR2 is LQKENI. Between the trimmed V and J ends, which lost 6 bases and 4 bases, there was a span of 9 bases. This CDR3 has 12 residues. The CDR3 loop is CASSAGSYGYTF. The DNA of the CDR3 is TGTGCCAGCTCCGCAGGCAGCTATGGCTACACCTTC. Drawing the rest from reference TRBV18 and TRBJ1-2, the complete variable domain is NAGVMQNPRHLVRRRGQEARLRCSPMKGHSHVYWYRQLPEEGLKFMVYLQKENIIDESGMPKERFSAEFPKEGPSILRIQQVVRGDSAAYFCASSAGSYGYTFGSGTRLTVV.

The chain has TRBV27 and TRBJ2-7; TRBD1 agrees at 7 bases. Germline-derived CDR1 and CDR2 are MNHEY and SMNVEV (reference sequence). This CDR3 has 13 amino acids. Trimming at V came to 6 bases and at J to 2 bases, leaving 4 bases not matched to a gene. The CDR3 loop is CASSRDRTYEQYF. The CDR3 nucleotides read TGTGCCAGCAGCCGGGACAGAACCTACGAGCAGTACTTC.